These T cell receptor beta chains were read from a single sample in a study of CD8 T cells in ankylosing spondylitis. TCRdb fed the 5' RACE reads into MiXCR, producing one record per CDR3 protein. The sample lists under 950,000 distinct CDR3 sequences, about 20% occurring once. Sequencing was performed on blood, either unsorted or a sorted T cell fraction (not recorded which). The receptors were sampled from a male donor with ankylosing spondylitis. Both conserved end residues are part of each CDR3. Clone size is not always given. Where it is, it says once, few, many or a class for expanded clones.

clone_size j_call v_call cdr3_aa
NA TRBJ1-4 TRBV20-1 CSARGTIEKLFF
NA TRBJ2-3 TRBV7-2 CASSLASMRDTQYF
few TRBJ2-2 TRBV4-2 CASTPWPENTGELFF
NA TRBJ2-7 TRBV5-6 CAGRTTGSYEQYF
NA TRBJ2-2 TRBV10-2 CASSARDRGNTGELFF
few TRBJ1-3 TRBV6-6 CASFSGNTIYF
few TRBJ2-5 TRBV7-2 CASSLASEGWETQYF
few TRBJ2-1 TRBV29-1 CSVGDITRDNEQFF
NA TRBJ1-2 TRBV12-3/TRBV12-4 CASRTGSHGYTF
NA TRBJ2-1 TRBV3-1 CASSQGQGAFSYNEQFF
few TRBJ2-2 TRBV7-9 CASSLARQGTGELFF
few TRBJ2-2 TRBV7-8 CATRETNTGELFF
NA TRBJ1-2 TRBV7-9 CASNAGMGGYTF
many TRBJ1-2 TRBV5-1 CASSLEGGYGYTF
NA TRBJ1-2 TRBV3-1 CASSQLPAPVGYTF
few TRBJ1-3 TRBV28 CALGVSGNTIYF
NA TRBJ1-3 TRBV30 CAWTRVLHGNTIYF
few TRBJ2-1 TRBV3-1 CASSQWGGAGNEQFF
NA TRBJ1-5 TRBV20-1 CSARGRRSNQPQHF
NA TRBJ2-3 TRBV6-5 CASSARGDTQYF
NA TRBJ2-3 TRBV3-1 CASSSWRDQTDTQYF
NA TRBJ1-5 TRBV2 CASSPEGVLTGGRSNQPQHF
few TRBJ2-3 TRBV10-3 CAIRNTGTTDTQYF
once TRBJ2-7 TRBV2 CASSEPLAADYDQYF
NA TRBJ1-1 TRBV19 CASSIGNTMNTEAFF
few TRBJ2-1 TRBV20-1 CSARERLFRGNEQFF
NA TRBJ2-7 TRBV20-1 CSARDRGLPYEQYF
NA TRBJ2-5 TRBV4-1 CASSQGTRDYQETQYF
few TRBJ1-2 TRBV6-6 CASNSDRIGSYTF
NA TRBJ2-7 TRBV7-8 CASSYWTGGYEQYF
NA TRBJ1-1 TRBV7-9 CASSLAQGVNTEAFF